These 29 T cell receptor beta chains came from one sample sequenced in a study of cytomegalovirus exposure and HLA in healthy donors. The PCR used 60 Vbeta and 13 Jbeta primers. Data came from immunoSEQ multiplex PCR; TCRdb stores just in-frame clones and leaves some out. The sample totals roughly 150,000 clones. Sequenced sample: PBMCs. The source is a woman between 50 and 59 years old in good health and CMV-seronegative.

The chain uses TRBV19 and TRBJ1-2; TRBD1 matches at 7 bases. The CDR3 length is 13 residues. The J segment lost 6 bases and the V segment lost 2 bases, leaving 3 bases of the junction unmatched. Germline CDR1 is LNHDA and CDR2 is SQIVND (reference sequence). The CDR3 sequence is CASSIQGTDGYTF. The CDR3 region has the DNA TGTGCCAGTAGTATACAGGGGACAGATGGCTACACCTTC.

V gene TRBV7-2 combines with J gene TRBJ1-1, with TRBD1 as a possible D gene (6 bases). V was pared by 5 bases and J by 5 bases, with 15 bases between. Germline V lookup: CDR1 SGHTA, CDR2 FQGNSA. The CDR3 is made up of 14 amino acids. CDR3 in DNA: TGTGCCAGCAGCGGTGGGACATCGGGGACTGAAGCTTTCTTT. Its protein is CASSGGTSGTEAFF.

V and J are TRBV28 and TRBJ2-4; D might be TRBD2 (5 bases). This CDR3 spans 15 amino acids. Germline CDR1 MDHEN, CDR2 SYDVKM. Trimming removed 6 bases from V and 1 base from J, with 13 bases in between. The CDR3 DNA reads as TGTGCCAGCAGGCGCGGGTTGGCGGCCAAAAACATTCAGTACTTC. Protein sequence: CASRRGLAAKNIQYF. Full variable domain (outside the CDR3, taken from reference TRBV28 and TRBJ2-4): DVKVTQSSRYLVKRTGEKVFLECVQDMDHENMFWYRQDPGLGLRLIYFSYDVKMKEKGDIPEGYSVSREKKERFSLILESASTNQTSMYLCASRRGLAAKNIQYFGAGTRLSVL.

The chain links TRBV27 to TRBJ1-2; D gene ambiguous. From germline, CDR1 is MNHEY and CDR2 SMNVEV (reference sequence). The CDR3 contains 13 residues. V was shortened by 0 bases and J by 2 bases, with 4 bases between the two germline ends. The CDR3 sequence is CASSLSVNYGYTF. CDR3 in DNA: TGTGCCAGCAGTTTATCCGTGAACTATGGCTACACCTTC.

The CDR3 loop reads CASSWGLAGEIAGELFF. The DNA for the CDR3 is TGTGCCAGCAGTTGGGGACTAGCGGGAGAAATAGCCGGGGAGCTGTTTTTT. This rearrangement joins TRBV27 to TRBJ2-2; TRBD2 matches at 14 bases. This CDR3 comprises 17 residues. The germline V gene encodes CDR1 MNHEY and CDR2 SMNVEV (reference sequence). V lost 4 bases and J lost 6; bases outside the gene matches: 7.

The J gene is TRBJ1-1, the V gene TRBV28, with TRBD1 matching over 7 bases. Trimming took 5 bases from V and 6 from J; bases not matched to a gene: 12. Germline V gives CDR1 MDHEN, CDR2 SYDVKM. This CDR3 is 15 amino acids long. The CDR3 is CASSPPRDSLAEAFF. CDR3 nucleotide sequence: TGTGCCAGCAGTCCACCCCGGGACAGTCTCGCTGAAGCTTTCTTT.

The J gene is TRBJ2-5, the V gene TRBV5-4; 7 bases fit TRBD1. This CDR3 contains 15 residues. Germline V gives CDR1 SGHNT, CDR2 YYREEE (reference sequence). V lost 2 bases, J lost 4 bases, and 8 bases stayed unmatched. The DNA of the CDR3 is TGTGCCAGCAGCTTTCCCCGGGCAGGGGGAGAGACCCAGTACTTC. It is translated as CASSFPRAGGETQYF.

V gene TRBV4-1 combines with J gene TRBJ1-1, with 7 bases matching TRBD1. Germline assignment: CDR1 MGHRA and CDR2 YSYEKL. The CDR3 length is 17 residues. The ends lost 4 bases at V and 0 bases at J; junction bases unmatched: 11. The DNA of the CDR3 is TGCGCCAGCAGCCTCCGTCCCGGGACAGTTATGAACACTGAAGCTTTCTTT. Translation gives CASSLRPGTVMNTEAFF.

The CDR3 coding sequence is TGTGCCAGCAGCTTGGACCTCCGGGACTACAATGAGCAGTTCTTC. This gives the protein CASSLDLRDYNEQFF. This chain uses TRBV5-6 with TRBJ2-1; a weak D match, TRBD2 (5 bases). Germline loops: CDR1 SGHDT, CDR2 YYEEEE. The CDR3 is 15 residues long. V was pared by 0 bases and J by 3 bases, with 10 bases between.

This rearrangement joins TRBV19 to TRBJ2-2, with a tentative D call TRBD1 (6 bases). V shed 5 bases and J shed 6 bases, with 25 bases lying between them. This CDR3 has 18 residues. Per germline, CDR1 LNHDA and CDR2 SQIVND (reference sequence). The CDR3 reads CASSPLPRQVGDAGELFF. For the CDR3, the DNA is TGTGCCAGTAGTCCCCTCCCCCGACAGGTAGGAGACGCCGGGGAGCTGTTTTTT.

The chain combines TRBV5-1 with TRBJ2-2, with TRBD1 matching over 9 bases. The CDR3 spans 14 residues. Germline V lookup: CDR1 SGHRS, CDR2 YFSETQ. Trimming removed 2 bases from V and 10 bases from J; junction bases left unmatched: 6. The CDR3 is CASSLGQGTEELFF. CDR3 coding DNA: TGCGCCAGCAGCTTAGGACAGGGGACGGAGGAGCTGTTTTTT.

V usage is TRBV5-4 and J usage is TRBJ2-2, with D unresolved. Germline CDR1 SGHNT, CDR2 YYREEE (reference sequence). Trimming removed 0 bases from V and 8 bases from J, with 11 bases in between. The CDR3 is made up of 14 amino acids. This CDR3 is CASSLDPLRGELFF. In DNA form, the CDR3 reads TGTGCCAGCAGCTTGGACCCCTTGCGGGGGGAGCTGTTTTTT.

This sequence joins TRBV9 and TRBJ2-5; TRBD2 matches 7 bases. The CDR3 is 12 amino acids. With 7 bases clipped from V and 7 bases from J, the junction kept 7 bases outside the gene matches. Germline loops: CDR1 SGDLS, CDR2 YYNGEE. The CDR3 protein is CASGSSGGTQYF. The CDR3 DNA is TGTGCCAGCGGGTCCTCGGGGGGGACCCAGTACTTC.

CDR3 DNA: TGCGCCAGCAGCCCCGACAGGGGGTCCATGAACACTGAAGCTTTCTTT. It specifies CASSPDRGSMNTEAFF. The genes are TRBV5-1 and TRBJ1-1; TRBD1 matches 9 bases. V dropped 4 bases and J dropped 0; count of bases not matched to a gene: 7. The CDR3 is 16 amino acids. In germline, CDR1 is SGHRS, CDR2 YFSETQ.

V gene TRBV21-1 combines with J gene TRBJ2-7; TRBD2 is taken as the D call from the table, unchecked against the DNA. TRBV21-1 is a listed pseudogene. There are 15 residues in the CDR3. The CDR3 coding sequence is TGTGCCAGCCTTCAGCTACTAGCGGGATTGGGGGAGCAGTACTTC. It encodes CASLQLLAGLGEQYF.

The chain is built from TRBV7-3 and TRBJ2-1; the match to TRBD1 covers 9 bases. Germline values: CDR1 SGHTA, CDR2 FQGTGA. V dropped 4 bases and J dropped 9; count of bases not matched to a gene: 10. The CDR3 runs 15 residues. CDR3 bases: TGTGCCAGCAGCTATTCCGGGACAGGGCTGATTGAGCAGTTCTTC. Protein product: CASSYSGTGLIEQFF.

The V gene is TRBV4-1, the J gene TRBJ2-5; 9 bases line up with TRBD2. The J call may be wrong; the DNA end is better matched by TRBJ2-7. The CDR3 sequence is 19 residues long. Per the germline V gene, CDR1 is MGHRA and CDR2 is YSYEKL. For the CDR3, the DNA is TGCGCCAGCAGCCGTCAATACGAGGCGGGAGGGCCCCCCTCCTACGAGCAGTACTTC. As protein: CASSRQYEAGGPPSYEQYF.

The CDR3 sequence: CASSPTGGTEKLFF. The CDR3 DNA follows: TGTGCCAGCAGTCCCACAGGGGGAACTGAAAAACTGTTTTTT. The chain combines TRBV28 with TRBJ1-4, with 8 positions matching TRBD1. This CDR3 is built from 14 residues. Germline CDR1 reads MDHEN; CDR2 reads SYDVKM. V shed 5 bases and J 7 bases; nucleotides not matched to a gene: 6.

The chain is built from TRBV5-1 and TRBJ2-7; D is undetermined. The CDR3 is made up of 16 amino acids. Trimming stripped 0 bases from V and 4 bases from J, with 17 bases between. Germline V gene lookup returns CDR1 SGHRS and CDR2 YFSETQ. CDR3 loop: CASSLAGGNSKYEQYF. The DNA of the CDR3 is TGCGCCAGCAGCTTGGCCGGCGGCAACTCCAAGTACGAGCAGTACTTC.

The CDR3 loop reads CASSQDRLRVDTEAFF. CDR3 sequence (DNA): TGCGCCAGCAGCCAAGATCGACTCAGGGTGGACACTGAAGCTTTCTTT. J is TRBJ1-1 and V is TRBV4-1; tentative D call: TRBD1 (5 bases). Trimming removed 0 bases from V and 3 bases from J, with 14 bases in between. The CDR3 consists of 16 residues. CDR1 and CDR2 from the germline V gene are MGHRA and YSYEKL.

This chain links TRBV6-5 with TRBJ2-1, with D perhaps TRBD2 (6 bases). This CDR3 is built from 12 residues. Germline-derived CDR1 and CDR2 are MNHEY and SVGAGI. V gave up 7 bases and J gave up 10 bases, with 14 bases separating them. The CDR3 is CASTPRGGEQFF. The DNA for the CDR3 is TGTGCCAGCACCCCACGTGGGGGGGAGCAGTTCTTC.

The rearrangement links TRBV28 to TRBJ1-5; TRBD1 matches 7 bases. V gave up 6 bases and J gave up 1 base; unmatched junction bases: 12. This CDR3 region has 17 residues. From germline, CDR1 is MDHEN and CDR2 SYDVKM. CDR3 bases: TGTGCCAGCAGCAAAATCCCAACAGGGGTGAGCAATCAGCCCCAGCATTTT. It is translated as CASSKIPTGVSNQPQHF.

The CDR3 DNA sequence: TGTGCCAATAGTACCGGGACAGGGGGACGTAGCGCCTACGAGCAGTACTTC. Amino acids: CANSTGTGGRSAYEQYF. The chain combines TRBV10-3 with TRBJ2-7, with 11 bases matching TRBD1. This CDR3 has 17 amino acids. V lost 10 bases, J lost 2 bases, and 16 bases stayed unmatched. Germline V CDR1 and CDR2: ENHRY, SYGVKD.

As regards this clone: The identical CDR3 is also encoded by other nucleotide sequences in the sample. This sequence joins TRBV5-8 and TRBJ1-5, with D possibly matching TRBD1 (5 bases). The CDR3 sequence is 15 residues long. Germline V lookup: CDR1 SGHTS, CDR2 YDEGEE. V gave up 1 base and J gave up 6 bases, with 14 bases separating them. CDR3 DNA: TGTGCCAGCAGCTTGTATCGGCAGGGCGCTCAGCCCCAGCATTTT. This gives the protein CASSLYRQGAQPQHF.

The chain is built from TRBV28 and TRBJ1-1; D uncertain. Germline-derived CDR1 and CDR2 are MDHEN and SYDVKM. The CDR3 consists of 14 residues. V lost 4 bases to trimming and J lost 8 bases, with 17 bases between them. The CDR3 DNA follows: TGTGCCAGCAGTTCAATATCGGGAAGGCTAGAAGCTTTCTTT. This codes for CASSSISGRLEAFF.

The rearrangement uses TRBV19 and TRBJ2-7, with 9 bases matching TRBD1. Germline V gene sequence: CDR1 LNHDA, CDR2 SQIVND (reference sequence). V shed 5 bases and J 3 bases; nucleotides not matched to a gene: 5. CDR3 size: 14 residues. This CDR3 is CASSRTGALYEQYF. The CDR3 DNA sequence: TGTGCCAGTAGTCGGACAGGGGCCCTCTACGAGCAGTACTTC.

V and J are TRBV28 and TRBJ1-2; 8 bases align to TRBD1. The CDR3 is made up of 18 amino acids. Germline V gene sequence: CDR1 MDHEN, CDR2 SYDVKM. V gave up 2 bases and J gave up 3 bases; unmatched junction bases: 14. This chain's CDR3 is CASSLPRQGSVDYYGYTF. CDR3 nucleotide sequence: TGTGCCAGCAGTTTACCTAGACAGGGGAGTGTTGATTACTATGGCTACACCTTC.

The V gene is TRBV10-3, the J gene TRBJ2-7, with 8 bases that match TRBD2. V gave up 5 bases and J gave up 3 bases; unmatched junction bases: 9. Per germline, CDR1 ENHRY and CDR2 SYGVKD. The length of the CDR3 is 15 residues. Here the CDR3 DNA reads TGTGCCATCAGTCCGGGACTAGAGACTTTCTACGAGCAGTACTTC. It codes for CAISPGLETFYEQYF.

This rearrangement joins TRBV4-2 to TRBJ2-2; TRBD2 is a possible D gene (7 bases). Trimming cost V 2 bases and J 4 bases, with 14 bases left between them. The CDR3 has 16 amino acids. Per the germline V gene, CDR1 is LGHNA and CDR2 is YNFKEQ. CDR3 bases: TGTGCCAGCAGCCAATCCCCCGGGGGGCCCACCGGGGAGCTGTTTTTT. Translating gives CASSQSPGGPTGELFF.